This paragraph reports one T cell receptor beta chain. Its target antigen remains unknown. The sample holds no much larger clone one base away, and base qualities are not on file. This specimen's time point label, interpreted: pretreatment peripheral blood. A cohort of 25 to 30 patients with locally advanced or metastatic urothelial carcinoma, treated at Memorial Sloan Kettering on a trial protocol, was included. Peripheral blood mononuclear cells were collected from each patient pretreatment and during treatment, giving between 1 and 8 total time points per patient. The Qiagen DNeasy Blood extraction kit was used to purify genomic DNA from total PBMCs and tumor samples. PBMCs were collected pretreatment and during treatment and were isolated and stored as previously described. The data were obtained in a study of PD-L1 blockade in urothelial cancer (dated by TCRdb to about 2017). At the level of the whole study: Every patient began therapy in the mid-2010s and was given atezolizumab 1,200 mg intravenously every 3 weeks. Patients had an ECOG performance status of 0 or 1 and had received between 0 and 3 prior chemotherapy regimens. Blood samples yielded a median of roughly 140,000 T cells and tens of thousands of unique TCRs, with median clonality around 0.084. Around 29 patients had pretreatment blood TCR-seq, 24 had at least one posttreatment blood collection, and 24 had tumor TCR-seq. Pretreatment tumor samples and matched peripheral blood, collected serially before and after atezolizumab treatment, underwent TCR sequencing. About 85% of the roughly 30 patients were males with bladder-origin urothelial cancer, and about 65% of the roughly 30 reported a prior smoking history. Somatic, immune and clinical correlates of response to PD-L1 blockade with atezolizumab in urothelial cancer were the focus of an exploratory multi-omic analysis. Durable clinical benefit meant progression-free survival longer than 6 months, and TCR features were also tested against progression-free and overall survival. Durable clinical benefit was achieved by nine patients but not by the remaining 20. Blood samples were analyzed at 3 weeks after treatment start (second dose) and at 6 weeks after treatment start. In the same patients, whole exome sequencing and RNA sequencing of pretreatment tumors were performed in addition to TCR sequencing.

What the research found in general, with its limitations: A pretreatment peripheral blood TCR clonality below the median was linked to improved progression-free and overall survival. At 3 weeks after the start of treatment, tumor-associated TCR clones in peripheral blood had expanded more in patients with durable benefit (n of about 21, p = 0.022). Because the sample size was small (n of about 27) and many exploratory analyses were performed, the results are intended to be hypothesis-generating.

CDR1 and CDR2 are drawn from the germline V gene: SGHVS, FNYEAQ. V is pruned by 5 bases and J by 4 bases, leaving 7 bases of the junction without a gene match. Measured from the cysteine to the phenylalanine, the CDR3 is 16 residues long. The retained sequence is limited to the CDR3, 48 bases, with the frame set at the first base. Each PCR received spiked-in synthetic TCR analog templates so that absolute template abundance could be estimated from read counts. Using the immunoSEQ assay, TCRbeta CDR3 regions were amplified from genomic DNA with bias-controlled V and J gene primers. Rearranged TCRbeta segments were sequenced at approximately 20X coverage. The authors' analysis ran thus. Sequencing errors were corrected by clustering and CDR3s were annotated against IMGT to assign V, D and J genes. Downstream analyses used only productive TCRbeta rearrangements, leaving out any out-of-frame or stop-codon sequences. Clonality was computed as one minus Shannon entropy normalized by the log of the number of unique productive sequences. Clones differing between time points or between blood and tumor were identified using Fisher's exact test with Benjamini-Hochberg correction, with an adjusted p below 0.01 applied as the threshold. The source is immuneACCESS, and TCRdb retained only in-frame sequences with V and J called. Part of the clones is not carried over; for the studies checked, unresolved V genes explain less than half of this, and the remainder is unexplained. V, J and clone size are taken as reported in that table, and D and trimming were inferred from the DNA itself. The sample profile shows about 72,000 clones; roughly 86% of them were found once. The top ten clones comprise more than 12% of the sample.

The TCR originated in a man in his 60s with urothelial cancer. Source: PBMCs, taken around atezolizumab (anti-PD-L1) treatment. The V and J segments used are TRBV7-6 and TRBJ2-3; 12 central nucleotides agree with TRBD2. This receptor has the CDR3 CASSPALAGGPDTQYF. In nucleotides, the sequence is TGTGCCAGCAGCCCAGCTCTAGCGGGGGGGCCAGATACGCAGTATTTT.